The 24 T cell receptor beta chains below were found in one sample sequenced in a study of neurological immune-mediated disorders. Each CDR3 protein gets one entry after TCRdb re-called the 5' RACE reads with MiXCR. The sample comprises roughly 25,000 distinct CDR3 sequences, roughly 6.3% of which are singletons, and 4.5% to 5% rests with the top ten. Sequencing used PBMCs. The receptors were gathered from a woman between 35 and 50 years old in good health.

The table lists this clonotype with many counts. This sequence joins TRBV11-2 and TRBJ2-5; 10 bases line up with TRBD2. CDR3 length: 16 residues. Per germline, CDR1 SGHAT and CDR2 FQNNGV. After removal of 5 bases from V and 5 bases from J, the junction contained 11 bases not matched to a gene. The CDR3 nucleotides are TGTGCCAGCAGCAGAGCGGGAGGGCCCCTCGGGGAGACCCAGTACTTC. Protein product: CASSRAGGPLGETQYF.

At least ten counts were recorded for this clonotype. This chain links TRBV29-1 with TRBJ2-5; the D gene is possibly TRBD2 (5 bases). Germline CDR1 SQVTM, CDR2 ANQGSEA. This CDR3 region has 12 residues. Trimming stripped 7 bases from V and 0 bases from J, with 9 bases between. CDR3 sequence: CSGTGYQETQYF. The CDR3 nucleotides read TGCAGCGGAACGGGGTACCAAGAGACCCAGTACTTC.

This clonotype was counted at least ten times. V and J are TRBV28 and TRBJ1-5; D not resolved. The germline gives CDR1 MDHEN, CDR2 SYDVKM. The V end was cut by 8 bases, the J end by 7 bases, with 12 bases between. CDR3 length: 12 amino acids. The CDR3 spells CASLGVFQPQHF. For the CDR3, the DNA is TGTGCCAGCCTCGGGGTTTTCCAGCCCCAGCATTTT.

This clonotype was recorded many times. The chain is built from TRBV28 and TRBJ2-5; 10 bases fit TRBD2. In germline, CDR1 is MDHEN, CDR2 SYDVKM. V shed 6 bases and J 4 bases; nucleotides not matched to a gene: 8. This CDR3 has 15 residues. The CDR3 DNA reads TGTGCCAGCAGCCCCGCCTTAGCGGGAGGAGAGACCCAGTACTTC. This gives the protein CASSPALAGGETQYF. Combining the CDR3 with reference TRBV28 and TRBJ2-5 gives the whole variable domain DVKVTQSSRYLVKRTGEKVFLECVQDMDHENMFWYRQDPGLGLRLIYFSYDVKMKEKGDIPEGYSVSREKKERFSLILESASTNQTSMYLCASSPALAGGETQYFGPGTRLLVL.

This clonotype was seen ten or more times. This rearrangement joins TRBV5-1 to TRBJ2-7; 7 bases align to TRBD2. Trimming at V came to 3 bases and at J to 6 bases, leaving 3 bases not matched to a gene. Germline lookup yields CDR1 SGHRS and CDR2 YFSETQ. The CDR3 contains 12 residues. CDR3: CASSYTSAEQYF. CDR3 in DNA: TGCGCCAGCAGCTACACTAGCGCCGAGCAGTACTTC.

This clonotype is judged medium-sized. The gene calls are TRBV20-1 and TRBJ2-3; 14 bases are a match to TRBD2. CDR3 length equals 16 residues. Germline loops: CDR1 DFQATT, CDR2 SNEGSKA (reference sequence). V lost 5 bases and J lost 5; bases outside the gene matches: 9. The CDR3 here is CSALSPGTSGRDTQYF. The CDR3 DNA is TGCAGTGCTCTAAGCCCCGGGACTAGCGGGAGAGATACGCAGTATTTT.

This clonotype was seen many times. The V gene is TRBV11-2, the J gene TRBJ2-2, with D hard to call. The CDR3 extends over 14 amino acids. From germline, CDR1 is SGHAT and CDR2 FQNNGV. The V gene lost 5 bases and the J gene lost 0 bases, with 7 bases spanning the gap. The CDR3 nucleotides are TGTGCCAGCAGCCCACCCGCGAACACCGGGGAGCTGTTTTTT. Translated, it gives CASSPPANTGELFF.

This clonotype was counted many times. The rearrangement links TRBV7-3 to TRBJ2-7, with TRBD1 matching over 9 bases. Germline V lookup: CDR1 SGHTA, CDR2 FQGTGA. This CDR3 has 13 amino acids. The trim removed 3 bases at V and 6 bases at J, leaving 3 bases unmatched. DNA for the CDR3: TGTGCCAGCAGCTTCGGGACAGGGTCCGAGCAGTACTTC. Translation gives CASSFGTGSEQYF.

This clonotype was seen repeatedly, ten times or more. The CDR3 sequence is CSAYGPNTGELFF. CDR3 DNA sequence: TGCAGTGCCTACGGGCCGAACACCGGGGAGCTGTTTTTT. The V and J genes are TRBV20-1 and TRBJ2-2; no firm D call. V lost 6 bases and J 0 bases, leaving 8 bases between the germline ends. There are 13 residues in the CDR3. CDR1 is DFQATT and CDR2 is SNEGSKA in the germline V gene (reference sequence).

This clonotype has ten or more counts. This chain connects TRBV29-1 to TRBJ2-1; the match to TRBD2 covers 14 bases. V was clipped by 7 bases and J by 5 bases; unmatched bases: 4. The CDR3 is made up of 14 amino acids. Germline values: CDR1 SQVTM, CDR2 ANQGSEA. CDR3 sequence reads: CSAQGLAGDNEQFF. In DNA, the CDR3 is TGCAGCGCCCAGGGACTAGCGGGGGACAATGAGCAGTTCTTC.

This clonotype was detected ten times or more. The CDR3 region is CASSSPHQSSYNEQFF. The CDR3, as DNA: TGTGCCAGCAGTTCCCCGCACCAAAGCTCCTACAATGAGCAGTTCTTC. This sequence joins TRBV28 and TRBJ2-1; D remains ambiguous. V was cut by 4 bases and J by 0 bases, with 13 bases left in between. Germline loops: CDR1 MDHEN, CDR2 SYDVKM. The CDR3 loop spans 16 amino acids.

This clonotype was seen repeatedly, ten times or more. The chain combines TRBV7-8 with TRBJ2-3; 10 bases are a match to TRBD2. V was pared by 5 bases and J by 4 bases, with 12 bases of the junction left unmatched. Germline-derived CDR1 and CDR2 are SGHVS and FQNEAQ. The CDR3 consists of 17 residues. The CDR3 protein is CASSPRVAGGPADTQYF. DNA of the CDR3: TGTGCCAGCAGCCCCCGGGTAGCGGGAGGACCGGCAGATACGCAGTATTTT.

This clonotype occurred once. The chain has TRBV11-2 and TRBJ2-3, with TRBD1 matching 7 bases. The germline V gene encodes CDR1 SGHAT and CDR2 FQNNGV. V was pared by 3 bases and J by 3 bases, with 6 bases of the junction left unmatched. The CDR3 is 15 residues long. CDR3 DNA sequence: TGTGCCAGCAGCTTGGACGGGACAGAGACAGATACGCAGTATTTT. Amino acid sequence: CASSLDGTETDTQYF.

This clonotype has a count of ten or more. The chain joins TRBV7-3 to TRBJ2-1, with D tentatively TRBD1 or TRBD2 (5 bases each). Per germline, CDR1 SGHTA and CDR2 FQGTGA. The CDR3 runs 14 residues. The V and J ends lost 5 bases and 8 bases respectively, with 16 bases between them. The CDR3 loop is CASSLRRLGDEQFF. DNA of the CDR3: TGTGCCAGCAGCCTCAGACGCCTGGGGGATGAGCAGTTCTTC.

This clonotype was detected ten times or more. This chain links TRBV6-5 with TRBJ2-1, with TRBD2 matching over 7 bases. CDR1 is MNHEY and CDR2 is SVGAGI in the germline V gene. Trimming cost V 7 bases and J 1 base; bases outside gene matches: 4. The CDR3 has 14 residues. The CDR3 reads CASKREDSYNEQFF. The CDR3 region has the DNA TGTGCCAGCAAACGGGAGGATTCCTACAATGAGCAGTTCTTC.

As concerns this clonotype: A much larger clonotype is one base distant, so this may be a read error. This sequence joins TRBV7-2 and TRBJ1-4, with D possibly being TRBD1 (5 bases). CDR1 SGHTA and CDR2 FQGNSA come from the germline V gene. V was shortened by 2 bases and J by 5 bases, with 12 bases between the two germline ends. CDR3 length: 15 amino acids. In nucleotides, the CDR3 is TGTACCAGCAGCTTAAGTAGCACAGGAAATGAAAAACTGTTTTTT. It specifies CTSSLSSTGNEKLFF.

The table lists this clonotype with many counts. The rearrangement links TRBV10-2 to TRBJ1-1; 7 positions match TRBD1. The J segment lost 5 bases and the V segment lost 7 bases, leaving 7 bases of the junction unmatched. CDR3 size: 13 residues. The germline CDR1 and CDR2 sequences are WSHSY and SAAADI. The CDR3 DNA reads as TGCGCCAGCATTACAGGGGCGCTGACTGAAGCTTTCTTT. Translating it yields CASITGALTEAFF.

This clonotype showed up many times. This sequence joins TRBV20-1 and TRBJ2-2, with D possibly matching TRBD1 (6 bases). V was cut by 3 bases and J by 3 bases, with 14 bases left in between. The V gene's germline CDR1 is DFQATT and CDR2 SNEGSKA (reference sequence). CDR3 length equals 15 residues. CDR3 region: CSARPGQKYTGELFF. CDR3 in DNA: TGCAGTGCTAGGCCAGGACAGAAGTACACCGGGGAGCTGTTTTTT.

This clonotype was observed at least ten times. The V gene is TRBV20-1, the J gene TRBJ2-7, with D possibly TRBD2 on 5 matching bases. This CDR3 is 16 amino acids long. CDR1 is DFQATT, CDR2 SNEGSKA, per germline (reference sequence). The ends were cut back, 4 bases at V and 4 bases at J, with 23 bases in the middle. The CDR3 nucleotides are TGCAGTGCTACCCCCCCCCGGGCTAGCTATTCGTACGAGCAGTACTTC. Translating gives CSATPPRASYSYEQYF.

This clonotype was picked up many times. The CDR3 loop reads CASSLSGGRPYNEQFF. The CDR3 DNA reads as TGTGCCAGCAGCTTGTCCGGCGGGAGACCCTACAATGAGCAGTTCTTC. This chain links TRBV7-9 with TRBJ2-1; 7 bases line up with TRBD2. The germline CDR1 and CDR2 sequences are SEHNR and FQNEAQ (reference sequence). V dropped 3 bases and J dropped 2; count of bases not matched to a gene: 7. CDR3 length: 16 residues.

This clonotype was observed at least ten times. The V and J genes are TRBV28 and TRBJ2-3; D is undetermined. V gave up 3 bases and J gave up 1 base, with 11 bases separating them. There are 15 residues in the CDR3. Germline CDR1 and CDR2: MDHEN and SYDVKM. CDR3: CASSFIAPRTDTQYF. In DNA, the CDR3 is TGTGCCAGCAGTTTTATAGCTCCGCGCACAGATACGCAGTATTTT.

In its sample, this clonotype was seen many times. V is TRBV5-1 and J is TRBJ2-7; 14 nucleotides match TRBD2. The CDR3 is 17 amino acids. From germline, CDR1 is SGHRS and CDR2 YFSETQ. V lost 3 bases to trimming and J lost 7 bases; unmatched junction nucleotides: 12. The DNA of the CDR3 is TGCGCCAGCAGCTCCGTTCCTAGACTAGCGGGAGGGCAGGAGCAGTACTTC. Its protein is CASSSVPRLAGGQEQYF.

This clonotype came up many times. The CDR3 here is CASSPEGGGLGEQYF. CDR3 in DNA: TGTGCCAGCTCACCAGAGGGCGGAGGTTTGGGGGAGCAGTACTTC. The chain employs TRBV18 and TRBJ2-7; D perhaps matches TRBD2 (5 bases). Germline V CDR1 and CDR2: KGHSH, LQKENI. This CDR3 is built from 15 residues. The V and J ends lost 2 bases and 7 bases respectively, with 18 bases between them.

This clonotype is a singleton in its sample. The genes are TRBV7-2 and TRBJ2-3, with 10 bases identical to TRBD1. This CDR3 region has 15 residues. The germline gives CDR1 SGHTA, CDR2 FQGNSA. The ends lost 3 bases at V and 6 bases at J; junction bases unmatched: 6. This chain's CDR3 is CASSFQGQGMDTQYF. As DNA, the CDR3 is TGTGCCAGCAGCTTCCAGGGACAGGGGATGGATACGCAGTATTTT.